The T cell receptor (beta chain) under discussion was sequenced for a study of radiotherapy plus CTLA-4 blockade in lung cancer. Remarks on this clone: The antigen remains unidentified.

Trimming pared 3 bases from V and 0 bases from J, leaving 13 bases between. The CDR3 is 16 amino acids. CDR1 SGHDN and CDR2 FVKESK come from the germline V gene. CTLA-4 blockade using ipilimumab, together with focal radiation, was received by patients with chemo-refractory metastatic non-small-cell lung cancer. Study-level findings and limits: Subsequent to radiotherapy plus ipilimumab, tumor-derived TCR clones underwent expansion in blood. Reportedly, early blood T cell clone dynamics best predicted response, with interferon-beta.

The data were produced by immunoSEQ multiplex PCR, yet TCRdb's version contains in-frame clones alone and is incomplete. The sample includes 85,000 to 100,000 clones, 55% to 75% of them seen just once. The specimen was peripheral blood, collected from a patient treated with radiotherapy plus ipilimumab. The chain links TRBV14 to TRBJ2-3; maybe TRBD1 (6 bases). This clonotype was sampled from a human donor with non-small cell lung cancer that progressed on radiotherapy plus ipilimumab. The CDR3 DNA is TGTGCCAGCAGCCAGTTGACAGGATACAGCACAGATACGCAGTATTTT. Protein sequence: CASSQLTGYSTDTQYF.